The clone carrying this TCR beta chain appeared a single time. Its antigen is currently unknown. Subsequent to approximately 11 days of culture, CD4+ T cells were isolated. The study found no prior SARS-CoV-2 infection in the vaccine recipients, who tested negative for nucleocapsid antibodies. A half-volume exchange with IL-2 medium occurred on days 3 and 7. The sample belongs to a study of vaccination effects on CD4 cells after COVID-19. Findings and limits, study-wide: Marked clonal contraction was seen in infection- and vaccine-induced clones late after vaccination.

The repertoire was sequenced with immunoSEQ multiplex PCR; TCRdb's copy has only in-frame clones and lacks some. The repertoire holds roughly 40,000 clones, with 65% to 70% as singletons. The CDR3 totals 14 residues. The ends were cut back, 1 base at V and 0 bases at J, with 6 bases in the middle. Germline CDR1 reads SEHNR; CDR2 reads FQNEAQ (reference sequence). The rearrangement links TRBV7-9 to TRBJ1-2, with D tentatively TRBD1 (6 bases). This TCR was recovered from a human donor who received a COVID-19 vaccine. Sequencing was performed on CD4+ T cells from PBMCs cultured without peptide, taken before COVID-19 vaccination. The DNA of the CDR3 is TGTGCCAGCAGCTTAGGGACAGCTAACTATGGCTACACCTTC. Translated: CASSLGTANYGYTF.